This T cell receptor beta chain was sequenced during a study of tumor-infiltrating lymphocytes in primary liver carcinoma. Study details: Roughly 3.5 to 7.13 million productive TCRbeta reads were obtained per sample, with similar numbers across tissue types.

V gave up 2 bases and J gave up 3 bases; unmatched junction bases: 13. Germline V gene data show CDR1 as SEHNR and CDR2 as FQNEAQ (reference sequence). The CDR3 loop spans 19 amino acids. Using a constant-region primer together with ProtoScript II reverse transcriptase, TCR beta cDNA was made from approximately 0.55 ug of total RNA. Slightly modified ARM-PCR with three nested multiplex PCR rounds yielded TCR beta libraries. The two initial PCR rounds, around 10 cycles each, used TRBV1-TRBV30 forward and C-beta reverse primers. One entry per CDR3 protein results from TCRdb running MiXCR on the multiplex PCR reads. Of 90,000 to 150,000 distinct CDR3 sequences listed, around 70% were seen once; the top ten hold 8% to 9%. It was from about 20-30 mg of unsorted bulk tissue that RNA and DNA were co-extracted. The count of this clonotype is one. It may be a read error: a sequence one base away is much more abundant. The final CDR3 position lacks the conserved phenylalanine or tryptophan, pointing to a likely read error.

Sequencing input: tumor-adjacent normal liver tissue. This TCR was sampled from a woman aged 55-75 years with primary liver carcinoma and hepatitis B virus infection. The rearrangement uses TRBV7-9 and TRBJ2-5, with 12 bases aligning to TRBD2. CDR3 DNA: TGTGCCAGCAGCTTACTTCGACTAGCGGGAGCGGGAGCTGAAGAGACCCAGTACCTC. Translated: CASSLLRLAGAGAEETQYL.